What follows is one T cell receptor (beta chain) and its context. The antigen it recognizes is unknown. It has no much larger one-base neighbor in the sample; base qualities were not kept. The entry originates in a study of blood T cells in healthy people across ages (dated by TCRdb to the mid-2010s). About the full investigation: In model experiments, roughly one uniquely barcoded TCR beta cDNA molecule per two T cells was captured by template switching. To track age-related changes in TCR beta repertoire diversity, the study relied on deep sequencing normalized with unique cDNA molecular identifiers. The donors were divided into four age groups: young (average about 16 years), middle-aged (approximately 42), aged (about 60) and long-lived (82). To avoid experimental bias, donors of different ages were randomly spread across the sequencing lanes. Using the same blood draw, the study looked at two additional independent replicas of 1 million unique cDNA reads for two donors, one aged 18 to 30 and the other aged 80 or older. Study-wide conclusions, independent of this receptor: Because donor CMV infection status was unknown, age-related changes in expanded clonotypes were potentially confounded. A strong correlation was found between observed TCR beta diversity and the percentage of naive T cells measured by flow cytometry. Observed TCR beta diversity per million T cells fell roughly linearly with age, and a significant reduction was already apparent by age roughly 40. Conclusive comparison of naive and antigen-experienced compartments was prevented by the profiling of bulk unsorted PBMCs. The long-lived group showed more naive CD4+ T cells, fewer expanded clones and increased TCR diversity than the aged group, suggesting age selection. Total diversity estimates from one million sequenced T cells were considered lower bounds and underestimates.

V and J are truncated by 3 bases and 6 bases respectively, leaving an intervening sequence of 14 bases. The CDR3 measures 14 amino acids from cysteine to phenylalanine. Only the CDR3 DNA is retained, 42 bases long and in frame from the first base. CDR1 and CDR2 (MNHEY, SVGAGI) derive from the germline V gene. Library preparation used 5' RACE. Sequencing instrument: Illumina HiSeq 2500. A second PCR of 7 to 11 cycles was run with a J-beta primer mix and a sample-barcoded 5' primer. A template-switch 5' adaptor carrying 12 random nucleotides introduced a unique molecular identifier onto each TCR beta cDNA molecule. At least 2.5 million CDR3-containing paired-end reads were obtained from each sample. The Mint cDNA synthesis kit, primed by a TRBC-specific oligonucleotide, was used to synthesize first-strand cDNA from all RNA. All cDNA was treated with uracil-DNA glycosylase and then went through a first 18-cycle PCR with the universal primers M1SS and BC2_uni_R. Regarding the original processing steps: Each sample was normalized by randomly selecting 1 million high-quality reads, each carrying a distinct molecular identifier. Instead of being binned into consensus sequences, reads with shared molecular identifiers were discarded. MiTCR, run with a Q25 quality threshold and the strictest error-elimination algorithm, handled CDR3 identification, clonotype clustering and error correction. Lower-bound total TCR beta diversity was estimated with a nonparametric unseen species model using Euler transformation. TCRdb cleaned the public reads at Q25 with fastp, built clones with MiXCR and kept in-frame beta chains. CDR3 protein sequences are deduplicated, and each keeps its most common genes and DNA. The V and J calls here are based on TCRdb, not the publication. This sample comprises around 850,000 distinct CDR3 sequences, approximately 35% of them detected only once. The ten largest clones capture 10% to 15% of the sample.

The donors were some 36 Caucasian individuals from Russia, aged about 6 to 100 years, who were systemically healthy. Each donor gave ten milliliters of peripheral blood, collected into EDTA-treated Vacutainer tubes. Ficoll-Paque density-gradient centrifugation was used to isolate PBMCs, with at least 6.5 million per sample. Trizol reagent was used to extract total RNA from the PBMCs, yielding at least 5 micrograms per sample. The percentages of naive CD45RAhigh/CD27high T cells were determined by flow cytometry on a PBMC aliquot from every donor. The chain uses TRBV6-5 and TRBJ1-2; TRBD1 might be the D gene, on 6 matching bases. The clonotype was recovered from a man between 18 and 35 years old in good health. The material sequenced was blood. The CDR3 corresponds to CASSYSGAPDGYTF. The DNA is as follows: TGTGCCAGCAGTTATTCGGGGGCGCCTGATGGCTACACCTTC.